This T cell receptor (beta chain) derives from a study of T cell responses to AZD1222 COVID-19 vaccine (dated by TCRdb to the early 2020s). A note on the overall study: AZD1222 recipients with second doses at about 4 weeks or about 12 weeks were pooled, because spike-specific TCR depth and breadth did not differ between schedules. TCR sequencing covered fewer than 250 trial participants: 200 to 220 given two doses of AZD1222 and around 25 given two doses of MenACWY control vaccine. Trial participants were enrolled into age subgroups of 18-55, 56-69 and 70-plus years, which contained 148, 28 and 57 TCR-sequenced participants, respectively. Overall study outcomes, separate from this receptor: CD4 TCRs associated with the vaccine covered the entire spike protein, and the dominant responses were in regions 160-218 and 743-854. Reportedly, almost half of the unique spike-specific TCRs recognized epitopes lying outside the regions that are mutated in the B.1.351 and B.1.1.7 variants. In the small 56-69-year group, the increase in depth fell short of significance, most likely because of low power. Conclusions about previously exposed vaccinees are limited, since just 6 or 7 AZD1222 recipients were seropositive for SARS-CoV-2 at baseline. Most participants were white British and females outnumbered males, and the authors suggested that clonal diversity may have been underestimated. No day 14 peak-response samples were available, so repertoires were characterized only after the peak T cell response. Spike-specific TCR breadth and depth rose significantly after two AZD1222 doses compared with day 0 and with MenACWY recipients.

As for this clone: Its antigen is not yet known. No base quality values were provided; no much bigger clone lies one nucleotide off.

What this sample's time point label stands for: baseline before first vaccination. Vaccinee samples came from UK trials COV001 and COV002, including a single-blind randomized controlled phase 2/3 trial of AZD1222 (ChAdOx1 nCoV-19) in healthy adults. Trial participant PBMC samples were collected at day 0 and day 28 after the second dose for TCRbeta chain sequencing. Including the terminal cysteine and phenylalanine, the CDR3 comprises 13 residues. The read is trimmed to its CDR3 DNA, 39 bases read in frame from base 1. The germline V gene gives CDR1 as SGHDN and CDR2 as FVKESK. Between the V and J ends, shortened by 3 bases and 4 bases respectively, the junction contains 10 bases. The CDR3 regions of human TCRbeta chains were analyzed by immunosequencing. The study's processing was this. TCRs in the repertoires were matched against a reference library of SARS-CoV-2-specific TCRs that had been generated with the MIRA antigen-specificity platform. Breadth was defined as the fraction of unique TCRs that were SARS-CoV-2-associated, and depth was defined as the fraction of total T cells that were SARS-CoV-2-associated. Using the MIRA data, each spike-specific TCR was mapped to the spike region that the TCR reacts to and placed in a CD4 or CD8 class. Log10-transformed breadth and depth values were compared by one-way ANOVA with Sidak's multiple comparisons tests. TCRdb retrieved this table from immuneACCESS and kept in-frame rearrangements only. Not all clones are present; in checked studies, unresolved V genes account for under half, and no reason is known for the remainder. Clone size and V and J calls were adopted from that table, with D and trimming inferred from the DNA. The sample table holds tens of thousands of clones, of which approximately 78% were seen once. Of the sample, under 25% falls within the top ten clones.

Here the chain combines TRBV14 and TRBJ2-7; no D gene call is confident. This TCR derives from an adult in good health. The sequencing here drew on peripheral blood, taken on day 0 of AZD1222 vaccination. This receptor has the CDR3 CASSHDWGYEQYF. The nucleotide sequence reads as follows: TGTGCCAGCAGCCACGATTGGGGATACGAGCAGTACTTC.